These 20 T cell receptor beta chains originate from one sample sequenced in a study of cytomegalovirus exposure and HLA in healthy donors. Assay: immunoSEQ multiplex PCR; the TCRdb copy retains only in-frame clones and omits some. The sample consists of 100,000 to 150,000 clones, about 88% of them appearing once. The sequencing sample was made of PBMCs. Source of these receptors: a man aged 30 to 45 in good health and CMV-seronegative.

The chain recombines TRBV10-1 with TRBJ2-7; 13 positions agree with TRBD2. Germline V gene sequence: CDR1 WNHNN, CDR2 SYGVQD (reference sequence). The trim removed 1 base at V and 5 bases at J, leaving 5 bases unmatched. The CDR3 contains 16 residues. CDR3 in amino acids: CASSEWTSGSYDEQYF. The CDR3 nucleotides are TGCGCCAGCAGTGAGTGGACTAGCGGGAGCTATGACGAGCAGTACTTC.

This chain connects TRBV9 to TRBJ2-5, with 11 nucleotides matching TRBD2. V lost 2 bases, J lost 2 bases, and 5 bases stayed unmatched. The CDR3 totals 16 residues. Looked up from germline, CDR1 is SGDLS and CDR2 is YYNGEE. The CDR3 bases are TGTGCCAGCAGCGTCTATAGCGGGAGGGTTCAAGAGACCCAGTACTTC. Translated, it gives CASSVYSGRVQETQYF.

This chain joins TRBV9 and TRBJ2-2; 14 bases line up with TRBD2. Unmatched junction bases numbered 5, after V lost 3 bases and J lost 4 bases. From germline, CDR1 is SGDLS and CDR2 YYNGEE. This CDR3 region has 17 residues. The CDR3 DNA reads TGTGCCAGCAGCGAGGGACTAGCGGGAGATAGCACCGGGGAGCTGTTTTTT. Translating gives CASSEGLAGDSTGELFF.

V is TRBV7-8 and J is TRBJ2-7, with 9 bases aligning to TRBD2. The CDR3 runs 15 residues. J gave up 4 bases and V 7 bases, and 11 bases lay outside the gene matches. Germline values: CDR1 SGHVS, CDR2 FQNEAQ. This CDR3 is CASTRGGGRGYEQYF. The CDR3, as DNA: TGTGCCAGCACCCGGGGAGGCGGGAGGGGTTACGAGCAGTACTTC. Drawing the rest from reference TRBV7-8 and TRBJ2-7, the complete variable domain is GAGVSQSPRYKVAKRGQDVALRCDPISGHVSLFWYQQALGQGPEFLTYFQNEAQLDKSGLPSDRFFAERPEGSVSTLKIQRTQQEDSAVYLCASTRGGGRGYEQYFGPGTRLTVT.

This clone was seen a handful of times. J is TRBJ1-5 and V is TRBV29-1; TRBD1 aligns across 8 bases. The CDR3 spans 13 residues. Germline V gene lookup returns CDR1 SQVTM and CDR2 ANQGSEA. V gave up 6 bases and J gave up 5 bases; unmatched junction bases: 6. CDR3 bases: TGCAGCGTCGGGGACAGGTCGTATCAGCCCCAGCATTTT. Translation gives CSVGDRSYQPQHF.

The rearrangement uses TRBV12-5 and TRBJ2-2, with 8 bases aligning to TRBD1. Germline assignment: CDR1 LGHNT and CDR2 FRNRAP. Trimming took 2 bases from V and 5 from J; bases not matched to a gene: 4. The CDR3 extends over 15 amino acids. In DNA form, the CDR3 reads TGTGCTAGTGGTTTGCTCACAGGGGGTACCGGGGAGCTGTTTTTT. This encodes CASGLLTGGTGELFF.

This chain uses TRBV9 with TRBJ2-1; TRBD2 aligns across 8 bases. CDR3 length: 17 residues. The germline V gene has CDR1 SGDLS and CDR2 YYNGEE. V shed 0 bases and J 5 bases; nucleotides not matched to a gene: 10. CDR3 coding DNA: TGTGCCAGCAGCGTAGCCCCGGGACTAGGGGAACACAATGAGCAGTTCTTC. Its translation is CASSVAPGLGEHNEQFF.

The chain links TRBV27 to TRBJ1-2; 9 positions agree with TRBD1. CDR1 is MNHEY, CDR2 SMNVEV, per germline (reference sequence). The V and J ends lost 2 bases and 5 bases, in that order; junction bases with no gene match: 12. The CDR3 has 17 residues. The CDR3 sequence is CASSLTGGPDLGYGYTF. The CDR3 DNA follows: TGTGCCAGCAGTTTAACAGGGGGCCCCGACCTGGGGTATGGCTACACCTTC.

A word on this clone: Being one base from a much bigger clone, this may be a read error. This rearrangement joins TRBV9 to TRBJ2-7; 7 bases fit TRBD2. CDR3 size: 15 residues. Germline values: CDR1 SGDLS, CDR2 YYNGEE. Trimming at V came to 0 bases and at J to 7 bases, leaving 10 bases not matched to a gene. The CDR3, as DNA: TGTGCCAGCAGCGTAGACGCGGGGCCCGGGGGGGAGCAGTACTTC. This translates into CASSVDAGPGGEQYF.

This chain connects TRBV30 to TRBJ2-5; 7 bases align to TRBD1. Trimming at V came to 6 bases and at J to 4 bases, leaving 2 bases not matched to a gene. The CDR3 sequence is 11 residues long. The V gene's germline CDR1 is GTSNPN and CDR2 SVGIG (reference sequence). In DNA, the CDR3 is TGTGCCTGTGGACAGGTAGAGACCCAGTACTTC. Its protein is CACGQVETQYF.

This sequence joins TRBV6-5 and TRBJ2-7; 8 bases are shared with TRBD1. The length of the CDR3 is 15 residues. In germline, CDR1 is MNHEY, CDR2 SVGAGI. V lost 0 bases, J lost 2 bases, and 3 bases stayed unmatched. CDR3: CASSYSSTGAYEQYF. The CDR3 coding sequence is TGTGCCAGCAGTTACTCGTCGACAGGGGCCTACGAGCAGTACTTC.

V gene TRBV7-9 combines with J gene TRBJ2-7; a possible D gene is TRBD2 (6 bases). Germline V gives CDR1 SEHNR, CDR2 FQNEAQ (reference sequence). The CDR3 contains 14 residues. V dropped 3 bases and J dropped 7 bases, with 16 bases sitting between them. The CDR3 nucleotides read TGTGCCAGCAGCTTCGAGGGAGGTCTAGGGGAGCAGTACTTC. This gives the protein CASSFEGGLGEQYF.

The chain links TRBV18 to TRBJ1-2; tentative D call: TRBD1 (6 bases). Germline CDR1 reads KGHSH; CDR2 reads LQKENI. This CDR3 contains 19 residues. The V gene lost 4 bases and the J gene lost 0 bases, with 24 bases spanning the gap. In DNA form, the CDR3 reads TGTGCCAGCTCACGCCTAACGGGACAAGGTGACCCCACTAACTATGGCTACACCTTC. Encoded protein: CASSRLTGQGDPTNYGYTF. The full variable domain, in which reference TRBV18 and TRBJ1-2 provide the parts outside the CDR3, is NAGVMQNPRHLVRRRGQEARLRCSPMKGHSHVYWYRQLPEEGLKFMVYLQKENIIDESGMPKERFSAEFPKEGPSILRIQQVVRGDSAAYFCASSRLTGQGDPTNYGYTFGSGTRLTVV.

The chain carries TRBV19 and TRBJ1-1; no clear D. V lost 5 bases and J 1 base, leaving 17 bases between the germline ends. The CDR3 is made up of 16 amino acids. Germline V CDR1 and CDR2: LNHDA, SQIVND (reference sequence). The CDR3 nucleotides read TGTGCCAGTAGTTCCGCGGGTTTTCTGGGGAACACTGAAGCTTTCTTT. It encodes CASSSAGFLGNTEAFF.

In DNA, the CDR3 is TGCGCCAGCAGCCCCGGGACTAGCGGGAGTTTCGCAGATACGCAGTATTTT. Protein product: CASSPGTSGSFADTQYF. The gene calls are TRBV5-1 and TRBJ2-3; TRBD2 aligns across 14 bases. The ends lost 4 bases at V and 4 bases at J; junction bases unmatched: 8. The V gene's germline CDR1 is SGHRS and CDR2 YFSETQ. The CDR3 loop spans 17 amino acids.

The V gene is TRBV11-3, the J gene TRBJ2-7, with no clear D. Germline values: CDR1 SGHNT, CDR2 YENEEA. The length of the CDR3 is 12 residues. Trimming stripped 5 bases from V and 3 bases from J, with 8 bases between. The CDR3 region is CASSQDNYEQYF. In DNA form, the CDR3 reads TGTGCCAGCAGCCAAGACAACTACGAGCAGTACTTC.

The chain couples TRBV5-1 to TRBJ1-4, with TRBD1 matching over 10 bases. Germline CDR1 is SGHRS and CDR2 is YFSETQ. J was trimmed by 4 bases and V by 0 bases; bases with no gene match: 0. The CDR3 is 15 residues long. The CDR3 nucleotides are TGCGCCAGCAGCTTGGGGGACAGGGGTAATGAAAAACTGTTTTTT. It encodes CASSLGDRGNEKLFF.

The genes are TRBV6-1 and TRBJ2-7; D call uncertain. The V end lost 7 bases, the J end lost 3 bases, and 7 bases lay between the germline ends. This CDR3 region has 11 residues. The germline V gene has CDR1 MNHNS and CDR2 SASEGT. CDR3 sequence reads: CASNNYYEQYF. The CDR3 bases are TGTGCCAGCAATAACTACTACGAGCAGTACTTC.

The chain links TRBV15 to TRBJ2-7; D may be TRBD1 (6 bases). Trimming pared 0 bases from V and 3 bases from J, leaving 12 bases between. The CDR3 runs to 15 residues. Germline V gives CDR1 LNHNV, CDR2 YYDKDF (reference sequence). CDR3 in amino acids: CATSREDSGVYEQYF. CDR3 sequence (DNA): TGTGCCACCAGCAGAGAAGATTCAGGGGTCTACGAGCAGTACTTC. Combining the CDR3 with reference TRBV15 and TRBJ2-7 gives the whole variable domain DAMVIQNPRYQVTQFGKPVTLSCSQTLNHNVMYWYQQKSSQAPKLLFHYYDKDFNNEADTPDNFQSRRPNTSFCFLDIRSPGLGDTAMYLCATSREDSGVYEQYFGPGTRLTVT.

This rearrangement joins TRBV4-1 to TRBJ2-1, with TRBD2 identical over 8 bases. CDR3 length equals 17 residues. Per germline, CDR1 MGHRA and CDR2 YSYEKL. V trimming: 4 bases; J trimming: 9 bases; junction bases outside the gene matches: 17. For the CDR3, the DNA is TGCGCCAGCAGCCCTGGTTTGATTCGGGAGGGCCCCGGTGAGCAGTTCTTC. It codes for CASSPGLIREGPGEQFF.